This TCR beta chain derives from a study of beta chain features in type 1 diabetes. For the study at large: All samples combined gave fewer than 110 million sorted cells for examination.

Overall study results and limits: Insertions were fewer and deletions more numerous at VDJ junctions in type 1 diabetes patients.

Expressed TCRB transcripts got sequenced, as all isolated RNA was reverse transcribed. The table came from immunoSEQ multiplex PCR; TCRdb's copy has only in-frame clones and leaves some out. The data hold 150,000 to 200,000 clones, with less than 9.5% observed a single time. About this clone itself: The antigen is not known.

V lost 6 bases and J 5 bases, leaving 19 bases between the germline ends. Looked up from germline, CDR1 is SGHRS and CDR2 is YFSETQ. The CDR3 contains 15 residues. Markers CD45RO/CCR7/CD25/CD127/CD95/CD27 served to sort CD4+ naive, central memory, regulatory and stem cell-like memory cells. This chain connects TRBV5-1 to TRBJ2-3; TRBD2 is a possible D gene (5 bases). The receptor was isolated from a woman under 30 in good health. The sample consisted of central memory CD4+ T cells from blood. In DNA, the CDR3 is TGCGCCAGCATGCGTGACTCCGGCGCGGGAGATACGCAGTATTTT. It is translated as CASMRDSGAGDTQYF. The complete variable domain, with remaining parts taken from reference TRBV5-1 and TRBJ2-3, reads KAGVTQTPRYLIKTRGQQVTLSCSPISGHRSVSWYQQTPGQGLQFLFEYFSETQRNKGNFPGRFSGRQFSNSRSEMNVSTLELGDSALYLCASMRDSGAGDTQYFGPGTRLTVL.